One sample yielded the 32 T cell receptor beta chains listed below, sequenced in a study of T cells after yellow fever vaccination. TCRdb passed the 5' RACE reads through MiXCR, listing each CDR3 protein once. The sample shows fewer than 450,000 distinct CDR3 sequences, 9.5% to 13% of them seen only once. The sample in question was PBMCs, obtained on the day of the first yellow fever vaccination. The receptors derive from a man between 18 and 29 years old who received the YFV17D yellow fever vaccine.

This clonotype has a single count. This chain uses TRBV10-3 with TRBJ1-2; 9 nucleotides line up with TRBD1. V dropped 6 bases and J dropped 9; count of bases not matched to a gene: 5. This CDR3 spans 12 amino acids. CDR1 and CDR2 (germline): ENHRY, SYGVKD. CDR3 amino acids: CAISRTGARYTF. The CDR3 DNA follows: TGTGCCATCAGCCGGACAGGGGCTCGCTACACCTTC.

The chain carries TRBV6-1 and TRBJ1-4; D is unresolved. Germline values: CDR1 MNHNS, CDR2 SASEGT. V lost 6 bases and J lost 3, with 17 bases in between. The CDR3 runs 16 residues. The CDR3 reads CASRIPGGRSNEKLFF. The CDR3 DNA is TGTGCCAGCAGAATTCCAGGAGGGAGGTCTAATGAAAAACTGTTTTTT.

This clonotype came up a few times. CDR3 residues: CSVGEGSQPQHF. The CDR3 coding sequence is TGCAGCGTTGGAGAGGGAAGTCAGCCCCAGCATTTT. This chain connects TRBV29-1 to TRBJ1-5; no reliable D call. V dropped 4 bases and J dropped 6 bases, with 10 bases sitting between them. This CDR3 is built from 12 residues. Per the germline V gene, CDR1 is SQVTM and CDR2 is ANQGSEA.

The J gene is TRBJ2-4, the V gene TRBV6-5, with 10 bases fitting TRBD2. Germline-derived CDR1 and CDR2 are MNHEY and SVGAGI. J gave up 5 bases and V 0 bases, and 7 bases lay outside the gene matches. CDR3 length: 17 residues. Here the CDR3 DNA reads TGTGCCAGCAGTTACTCGGCTAGCGGGGGAGATGAAAACATTCAGTACTTC. As protein: CASSYSASGGDENIQYF.

In its sample, this clonotype was seen many times. The chain combines TRBV3-1 with TRBJ2-7; D gene ambiguous. Germline-derived CDR1 and CDR2 are LGHDT and YNNKEL (reference sequence). The CDR3 loop spans 11 amino acids. Trimming removed 0 bases from V and 5 bases from J, with 2 bases in between. The CDR3 spells CASSQDHEQYV. The CDR3 DNA is TGTGCCAGCAGCCAAGATCACGAGCAGTACGTC.

V is TRBV29-1 and J is TRBJ2-3; maybe TRBD1 (5 bases). The CDR3 extends over 15 amino acids. The germline V gene encodes CDR1 SQVTM and CDR2 ANQGSEA. V was shortened by 4 bases and J by 0 bases, with 14 bases between the two germline ends. This chain's CDR3 is CSVVPATASTDTQYF. CDR3 DNA sequence: TGCAGCGTTGTCCCCGCGACAGCTAGCACAGATACGCAGTATTTT.

This clonotype has only a few counts. V gene TRBV9 combines with J gene TRBJ2-2, with a tentative D call TRBD2 (5 bases). Per germline, CDR1 SGDLS and CDR2 YYNGEE. The CDR3 is made up of 15 amino acids. Trimming left V 0 bases short and J 1 base short, with 7 bases between. CDR3 amino acids: CASSVASGNTGELFF. For the CDR3, the DNA is TGTGCCAGCAGCGTAGCCAGCGGGAACACCGGGGAGCTGTTTTTT.

The genes are TRBV27 and TRBJ1-5, with 7 bases fitting TRBD1. The V gene's germline CDR1 is MNHEY and CDR2 SMNVEV (reference sequence). This CDR3 contains 13 residues. J lost 6 bases, V lost 4 bases, and 3 bases had no gene match. CDR3 sequence reads: CASSYRDSQPQHF. In DNA form, the CDR3 reads TGTGCCAGCAGTTACAGGGACAGTCAGCCCCAGCATTTT.

V and J are TRBV4-3 and TRBJ2-3; the match to TRBD2 covers 12 bases. After removal of 0 bases from V and 2 bases from J, the junction contained 12 bases not matched to a gene. This CDR3 is 20 amino acids long. CDR1 is LGHNA, CDR2 YSLEER, per germline. The CDR3 here is CASSQEWLAGGTSFTDTQYF. CDR3 coding DNA: TGCGCCAGCAGCCAAGAATGGCTAGCGGGGGGGACCTCTTTCACAGATACGCAGTATTTT.

The sample holds a few counts of this clonotype. The chain has TRBV6-5 and TRBJ1-2; D remains unclear. This CDR3 region has 14 residues. Trimming pared 1 base from V and 0 bases from J, leaving 6 bases between. CDR1 MNHEY and CDR2 SVGAGI come from the germline V gene. CDR3 bases: TGTGCCAGCAGTTACTTGCCAGCTAACTATGGCTACACCTTC. It translates to CASSYLPANYGYTF.

The chain uses TRBV5-1 and TRBJ2-5, with TRBD1 matching over 7 bases. Germline CDR1 is SGHRS and CDR2 is YFSETQ. With V trimmed by 0 bases and J by 0 bases, 2 bases remained unmatched. This CDR3 region has 15 residues. This CDR3 is CASSLGQGNQETQYF. The CDR3 region has the DNA TGCGCCAGCAGCTTGGGACAGGGCAACCAAGAGACCCAGTACTTC.

V and J are TRBV9 and TRBJ2-1; D perhaps matches TRBD2 (6 bases). The CDR3 has 15 residues. Per the germline V gene, CDR1 is SGDLS and CDR2 is YYNGEE. Trimming took 4 bases from V and 6 from J, leaving 17 bases between them. This CDR3 reads CASSPRGNSGNEQFF. The DNA for the CDR3 is TGTGCCAGCAGCCCCCGGGGCAATAGCGGCAATGAGCAGTTCTTC.

This clonotype has just a few counts. This chain links TRBV7-2 with TRBJ2-5; the match to TRBD2 covers 7 bases. Per the germline V gene, CDR1 is SGHTA and CDR2 is FQGNSA. After removal of 1 base from V and 5 bases from J, the junction contained 7 bases not matched to a gene. The CDR3 contains 15 residues. The CDR3 here is CASSLDLGSGETQYF. The CDR3, as DNA: TGTGCCAGCAGCTTAGATTTGGGTAGCGGGGAGACCCAGTACTTC.

The chain recombines TRBV20-1 with TRBJ1-2, with TRBD1 matching 10 bases. This CDR3 has 14 amino acids. J gave up 7 bases and V 6 bases, and 11 bases lay outside the gene matches. Germline CDR1 DFQATT, CDR2 SNEGSKA (reference sequence). CDR3 DNA sequence: TGCAGTGCCGATCATGACAGGGGGCGGGCTGGCTACACCTTC. This translates into CSADHDRGRAGYTF.

This clonotype was counted between two and nine times. The rearrangement links TRBV28 to TRBJ2-3, with D maybe TRBD1 (6 bases). The CDR3 length is 13 residues. Trimming removed 4 bases at V and 9 bases at J, with 14 bases between. Germline lookup yields CDR1 MDHEN and CDR2 SYDVKM. The CDR3 region is CASSWAQGLTQYF. The CDR3 DNA reads TGTGCCAGCAGTTGGGCACAGGGATTGACGCAGTATTTT.

V and J are TRBV6-5 and TRBJ1-2; 11 bases match TRBD1. J gave up 5 bases and V 2 bases, and 4 bases lay outside the gene matches. CDR1 is MNHEY, CDR2 SVGAGI, per germline. CDR3 length: 15 amino acids. CDR3 in amino acids: CASSYRDRGTYGYTF. The DNA of the CDR3 is TGTGCCAGCAGTTACAGGGACAGGGGGACGTATGGCTACACCTTC.

The chain recombines TRBV6-1 with TRBJ2-3; the match to TRBD2 covers 9 bases. CDR1 and CDR2 from the germline V gene are MNHNS and SASEGT. CDR3 length: 15 residues. Trimming at V came to 6 bases and at J to 4 bases, leaving 8 bases not matched to a gene. The DNA for the CDR3 is TGTGCCAGCAGCCCCCCCGCGGGGGGGCCAGATACGCAGTATTTT. This translates into CASSPPAGGPDTQYF.

This clonotype has just a few counts. V gene TRBV7-8 combines with J gene TRBJ1-3, with D maybe TRBD1 (6 bases). The germline V gene has CDR1 SGHVS and CDR2 FQNEAQ. This CDR3 spans 17 amino acids. Trimming cost V 5 bases and J 2 bases, with 19 bases left between them. The CDR3 protein is CASSIFQGGFAGNTIYF. CDR3 DNA sequence: TGTGCCAGCAGCATTTTTCAAGGGGGTTTTGCTGGAAACACCATATATTTT.

This chain joins TRBV4-3 and TRBJ2-3; 11 bases map to TRBD2. Per germline, CDR1 LGHNA and CDR2 YSLEER. The J segment lost 5 bases and the V segment lost 0 bases, leaving 13 bases of the junction unmatched. This CDR3 contains 19 residues. The DNA of the CDR3 is TGCGCCAGCAGCCAAGATTGGCTCTTAGCGGGGGGGCCGCAAGATACGCAGTATTTT. Translated: CASSQDWLLAGGPQDTQYF.

The gene calls are TRBV12-3 or TRBV12-4 and TRBJ1-2, with D tentatively TRBD1 (5 bases). V lost 1 base and J 3 bases, leaving 15 bases between the germline ends. The CDR3 contains 16 residues. CDR3 DNA sequence: TGTGCCAGCAGTTTAGATCTTGCCAGGGCTCACTATGGCTACACCTTC. Translated: CASSLDLARAHYGYTF.

This clonotype came up a few times. The chain couples TRBV20-1 to TRBJ1-2; D remains unclear. Trimming took off 5 bases at V and 2 bases at J, with 9 bases between the two ends. The CDR3 runs to 12 residues. CDR1 is DFQATT, CDR2 SNEGSKA, per germline (reference sequence). CDR3 in amino acids: CSARPTNYGYTF. The CDR3, as DNA: TGCAGTGCTCGCCCGACAAACTATGGCTACACCTTC.

The chain carries TRBV3-1 and TRBJ2-3; unclear D gene. This CDR3 has 17 amino acids. CDR1 and CDR2 (germline): LGHDT, YNNKEL (reference sequence). Trimming took 4 bases from V and 6 from J, leaving 23 bases between them. In nucleotides, the CDR3 is TGTGCCAGCAGCCCCCACTCCCCTGACGATTTAGGGGATACGCAGTATTTT. Translation gives CASSPHSPDDLGDTQYF.

This clonotype was observed at least ten times. This chain uses TRBV4-3 with TRBJ2-7; no clear D. V was shortened by 6 bases and J by 5 bases, with 14 bases between the two germline ends. CDR1 is LGHNA, CDR2 YSLEER, per germline. The CDR3 length is 13 residues. In DNA form, the CDR3 reads TGCGCCAGCAGTGACCGACGTTTGAACGAGCAGTACTTC. Its translation: CASSDRRLNEQYF.

This chain uses TRBV4-1 with TRBJ1-4; TRBD1 aligns across 8 bases. This CDR3 has 20 amino acids. V lost 5 bases and J lost 0; bases outside the gene matches: 17. Germline CDR1 is MGHRA and CDR2 is YSYEKL. DNA for the CDR3: TGCGCCAGCAGCTCCAACACTCCGAACAGGGGGGGCCCAACTAATGAAAAACTGTTTTTT. Residues: CASSSNTPNRGGPTNEKLFF.

This clonotype was detected only a few times. V gene TRBV12-3 or TRBV12-4 combines with J gene TRBJ2-5; perhaps TRBD2 as D (5 bases). With 8 bases removed from V and 4 bases from J, the gap between germline ends came to 17 bases. The CDR3 is made up of 14 amino acids. The CDR3 DNA is TGTGCCAGCTCTCGGCCCTCCCGGGGAGAGACCCAGTACTTC. It encodes CASSRPSRGETQYF.

The chain recombines TRBV25-1 with TRBJ1-2, with D possibly TRBD1 on 5 matching bases. The germline V and J ends were trimmed by 0 bases and 4 bases, with 21 bases remaining between them. Germline assignment: CDR1 MGHDK and CDR2 SYGVNS. The CDR3 runs 18 residues. The CDR3 DNA is TGTGCCAGCAGTGAATATTGGGGGGGTACAGACGGATTCTATGGCTACACCTTC. Its translation: CASSEYWGGTDGFYGYTF.

The chain employs TRBV19 and TRBJ2-1, with no clear D. CDR1 is LNHDA, CDR2 SQIVND, per germline (reference sequence). CDR3 length: 14 residues. Trimming shortened V by 9 bases and J by 7 bases, and 19 bases separated the two germline ends. CDR3 nucleotides: TGTGCCAGCTCGGCGGATCCGCGTTGGAATGAGCAGTTCTTC. Its translation: CASSADPRWNEQFF.

This clonotype was counted a few times. This chain joins TRBV7-2 and TRBJ2-5; D is possibly TRBD2 (5 bases). With 6 bases removed from V and 4 bases from J, the gap between germline ends came to 15 bases. From germline, CDR1 is SGHTA and CDR2 FQGNSA. This CDR3 is 14 amino acids long. The CDR3 nucleotides are TGTGCCAGCAGGAAAGCGGCAGAGGGAGAGACCCAGTACTTC. Protein product: CASRKAAEGETQYF.

The chain couples TRBV20-1 to TRBJ2-7; TRBD1 aligns across 8 bases. The CDR3 runs to 14 residues. Looked up from germline, CDR1 is DFQATT and CDR2 is SNEGSKA (reference sequence). The ends lost 6 bases at V and 5 bases at J; junction bases unmatched: 12. The CDR3 loop reads CSADATGAPDEQYF. CDR3 in DNA: TGCAGTGCCGACGCGACAGGGGCCCCCGACGAGCAGTACTTC.

In this sample, this clonotype turned up a few times. This chain joins TRBV18 and TRBJ2-7; TRBD2 might be the D (6 bases). The germline V and J ends were trimmed by 1 base and 1 base, with 11 bases remaining between them. The CDR3 consists of 15 residues. CDR1 and CDR2 from the germline V gene are KGHSH and LQKENI. The chain's CDR3 is CASSPRSRDSYEQYF. CDR3 DNA: TGTGCCAGCTCACCACGCTCGCGGGATTCCTACGAGCAGTACTTC. Full variable domain (outside the CDR3, taken from reference TRBV18 and TRBJ2-7): NAGVMQNPRHLVRRRGQEARLRCSPMKGHSHVYWYRQLPEEGLKFMVYLQKENIIDESGMPKERFSAEFPKEGPSILRIQQVVRGDSAAYFCASSPRSRDSYEQYFGPGTRLTVT.

This clonotype was seen many times. The V and J genes are TRBV5-1 and TRBJ1-1, with TRBD1 identical over 10 bases. This CDR3 region has 13 residues. Germline CDR1 reads SGHRS; CDR2 reads YFSETQ. V trimming: 6 bases; J trimming: 4 bases; junction bases outside the gene matches: 3. The chain's CDR3 is CASTRTGGTEAFF. In DNA form, the CDR3 reads TGCGCCAGCACTAGGACAGGGGGCACTGAAGCTTTCTTT.

This clonotype was observed a handful of times. This chain uses TRBV6-2 or TRBV6-3 with TRBJ1-1; D may be TRBD1 (5 bases). The germline V gene encodes CDR1 MNHEY and CDR2 SVGEGT. V was cut by 6 bases and J by 10 bases, with 24 bases left in between. There are 15 residues in the CDR3. This chain's CDR3 is CASSYSLAEGERAFF. The CDR3 nucleotides are TGTGCCAGCAGCTACAGCCTCGCGGAAGGGGAAAGAGCTTTCTTT.